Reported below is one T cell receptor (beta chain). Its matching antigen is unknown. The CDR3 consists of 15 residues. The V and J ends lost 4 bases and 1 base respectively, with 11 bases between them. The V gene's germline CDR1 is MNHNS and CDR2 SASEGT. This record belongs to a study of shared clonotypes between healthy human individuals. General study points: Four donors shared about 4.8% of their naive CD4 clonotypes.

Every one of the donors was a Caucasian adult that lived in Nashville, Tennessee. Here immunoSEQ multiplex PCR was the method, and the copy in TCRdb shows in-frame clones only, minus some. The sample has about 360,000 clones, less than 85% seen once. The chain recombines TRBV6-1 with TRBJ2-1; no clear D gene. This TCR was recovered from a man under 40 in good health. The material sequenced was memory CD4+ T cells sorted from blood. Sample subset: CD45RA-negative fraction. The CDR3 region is CASSVDPLSYNEQFF. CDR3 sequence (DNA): TGTGCCAGCAGTGTAGATCCCTTATCCTACAATGAGCAGTTCTTC.